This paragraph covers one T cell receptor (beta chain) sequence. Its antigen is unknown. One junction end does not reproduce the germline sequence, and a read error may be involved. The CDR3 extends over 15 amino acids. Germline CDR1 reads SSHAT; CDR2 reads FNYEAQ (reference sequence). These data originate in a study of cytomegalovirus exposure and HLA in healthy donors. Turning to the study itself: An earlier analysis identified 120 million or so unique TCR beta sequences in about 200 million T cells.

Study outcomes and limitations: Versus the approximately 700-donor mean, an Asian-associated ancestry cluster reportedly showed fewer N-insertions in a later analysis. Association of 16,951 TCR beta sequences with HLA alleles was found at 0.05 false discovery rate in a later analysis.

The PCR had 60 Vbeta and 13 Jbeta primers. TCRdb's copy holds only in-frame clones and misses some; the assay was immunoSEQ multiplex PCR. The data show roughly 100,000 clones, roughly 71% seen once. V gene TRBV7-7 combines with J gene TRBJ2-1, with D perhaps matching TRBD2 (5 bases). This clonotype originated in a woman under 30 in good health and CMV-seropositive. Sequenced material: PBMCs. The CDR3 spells CASSLAPTGSDEQFF. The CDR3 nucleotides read TGTGCTAGCAGCTTAGCGCCTACGGGATCGGATGAGCAGTTCTTC.